These T cell receptor beta chains were read from a single sample in a study of T cells in Graves' hyperthyroidism and ophthalmopathy. TCRdb itself ran the multiplex PCR reads through MiXCR, one entry per CDR3 protein. The top ten clones hold under 15% of a sample with 700,000 or so distinct CDR3 sequences, about 15% of them seen once. What was sequenced was blood. The source of these receptors is a woman aged 45-65 years with Graves' ophthalmopathy. Each CDR3 is given with its conserved first and last residue. Each record gives: CDR3 protein, CDR3 DNA, J gene, V gene, clone size, CDR3 length, D gene. D genes are given only for firm matches. Clone size is stated in some rows and not others, as once, few, many or a class when expanded.

CDR3: CASSIETAGLYSNQPQHF
DNA: TGTGCCAGTAGTATCGAGACAGCGGGGCTTTATAGCAATCAGCCCCAGCATTTT
J: TRBJ1-5
V: TRBV19
size: -
length: 18
D: -

CDR3: CAISETGLNEQFF
DNA: TGTGCCATCAGTGAGACAGGGCTGAATGAGCAGTTCTTC
J: TRBJ2-1
V: TRBV10-3
size: few
length: 13
D: -

CDR3: CASSLALSQPQHF
DNA: TGTGCCAGCAGTTTAGCGCTTAGTCAGCCCCAGCATTTT
J: TRBJ1-5
V: TRBV12-3/TRBV12-4
size: many
length: 13
D: -

CDR3: CASSPSVYTDTQYF
DNA: TGTGCCAGCTCACCGAGCGTCTACACAGATACGCAGTATTTT
J: TRBJ2-3
V: TRBV18
size: many
length: 14
D: -

CDR3: CSAKRQPSTDTQYF
DNA: TGCAGTGCTAAAAGGCAGCCTAGCACAGATACGCAGTATTTT
J: TRBJ2-3
V: TRBV20-1
size: many
length: 14
D: -

CDR3: CASSLYEVGTDTQYF
DNA: TGTGCCAGCAGTCTCTACGAGGTTGGGACAGATACGCAGTATTTT
J: TRBJ2-3
V: TRBV6-1
size: many
length: 15
D: -

CDR3: CASGRDWTGSGEKLFF
DNA: TGTGCTAGTGGCCGAGATTGGACAGGGTCGGGTGAAAAACTGTTTTTT
J: TRBJ1-4
V: TRBV12-5
size: -
length: 16
D: TRBD1

CDR3: CAIRLAGEGGYTQYF
DNA: TGTGCCATCAGACTAGCGGGAGAAGGTGGATATACGCAGTATTTT
J: TRBJ2-3
V: TRBV10-3
size: few
length: 15
D: TRBD2

CDR3: CASSLLLLNSYEQYF
DNA: TGTGCCAGCAGCTTGTTACTACTAAACTCCTACGAGCAGTACTTC
J: TRBJ2-7
V: TRBV7-2
size: many
length: 15
D: -

CDR3: CSARGGAGYTF
DNA: TGCAGTGCTAGGGGGGGCGCGGGCTACACCTTC
J: TRBJ1-2
V: TRBV20-1
size: many
length: 11
D: -

CDR3: CATSEWTSGSADTQYF
DNA: TGTGCCACCAGCGAGTGGACTAGCGGGAGCGCAGATACGCAGTATTTT
J: TRBJ2-3
V: TRBV15
size: few
length: 16
D: TRBD2

CDR3: CASSRLGDRAKNIQYF
DNA: TGTGCCAGTAGTAGGCTCGGGGATCGAGCCAAAAACATTCAGTACTTC
J: TRBJ2-4
V: TRBV19
size: -
length: 16
D: -

CDR3: CAWRGLRPSPLHF
DNA: TGTGCCTGGAGGGGCCTCCGGCCTTCACCCCTCCACTTT
J: TRBJ1-6
V: TRBV30
size: many
length: 13
D: -

CDR3: CASSAGVLLDTQYF
DNA: TGTGCCAGCAGCGCGGGCGTCCTTTTAGATACGCAGTATTTT
J: TRBJ2-3
V: TRBV9
size: -
length: 14
D: -

CDR3: CASSHPGGVRYGYTF
DNA: TGTGCCAGCAGCCACCCAGGGGGCGTGCGCTATGGCTACACCTTC
J: TRBJ1-2
V: TRBV9
size: many
length: 15
D: TRBD1

CDR3: CASSPSGLVNIQYF
DNA: TGTGCCAGCAGTCCGTCCGGACTAGTGAACATTCAGTACTTC
J: TRBJ2-4
V: TRBV28
size: once
length: 14
D: TRBD2

CDR3: CASSLSSMDGTTQETQYF
DNA: TGTGCCAGCAGTTTATCGAGTATGGACGGCACCACCCAAGAGACCCAGTACTTC
J: TRBJ2-5
V: TRBV27
size: many
length: 18
D: -

CDR3: CSAGQGNNSPLHF
DNA: TGCAGCGCCGGACAGGGAAATAATTCACCCCTCCACTTT
J: TRBJ1-6
V: TRBV29-1
size: few
length: 13
D: TRBD1